This T cell receptor beta chain came from a study of T cell responses to AZD1222 COVID-19 vaccine. The wider study: Second-dose groups at about 4 or about 12 weeks were pooled.

Study-wide findings and caveats: With dominance at 160-218 and 743-854, vaccine-associated CD4 TCRs spanned spike. When two AZD1222 doses had been given, Spike-specific TCR breadth and depth rose. The number of AZD1222 recipients seropositive at baseline was only five or six.

Clones were sequenced by immunoSEQ multiplex PCR, and TCRdb holds only the in-frame ones, with some missing. Found here are roughly 28,000 clones, 89% of them singletons; the top ten hold roughly 1.3%. The CDR3 length is 12 residues. V was cut by 4 bases and J by 6 bases, with 7 bases left in between. From germline, CDR1 is SGHTA and CDR2 FQGNSA. To note about this clone: What it recognizes is unknown.

Source: peripheral blood, taken on day 0 of AZD1222 vaccination. The chain uses TRBV7-2 and TRBJ1-5; D remains unclear. The TCR was taken from an adult in good health. Here the CDR3 reads CASSSTGQPQHF. Written as DNA, the CDR3 is TGTGCCAGCAGCTCCACGGGTCAGCCCCAGCATTTT.